This section outlines one T cell receptor (beta chain) sequence together with its context. In the original analysis: Amplification with reference gene primers provided the estimates of nucleated cell counts. Method: immunoSEQ multiplex PCR; TCRdb's copy keeps in-frame clones and lacks some. V and J calls and clone size follow that table, whereas D and trimming were derived from the DNA. Counted here are about 160,000 clones, roughly 86% occurring once; the ten biggest clones make up 3% to 4%. The sample comes from a study of blood T cell repertoires in COVID-19. Study in general: Donors in the United States, Italy and Spain gave samples during acute or convalescent COVID-19. T cells, B-cell-depleted T cells, or PBMCs provided the cDNA or gDNA that served as material.

This CDR3 comprises 17 residues. Trimming cost V 0 bases and J 1 base, with 13 bases left between them. Germline loops: CDR1 SGHRS, CDR2 YFSETQ. The specimen was peripheral blood. This clonotype originated in an older woman who had recovered from COVID-19. J is TRBJ2-2 and V is TRBV5-1; tentatively, D is TRBD1 (5 bases). This CDR3 is CASSLGSRTLNTGELFF. CDR3 coding DNA: TGCGCCAGCAGCTTGGGCTCCCGGACACTGAACACCGGGGAGCTGTTTTTT.